This record covers a single T cell receptor beta chain. Its antigen is not yet known. No quality values exist for individual bases; no much larger clone is one base distant. The germline V gene yields MDHEN for CDR1 and SYDVKM for CDR2. From the cysteine up to the phenylalanine, the CDR3 has a length of 14 residues. The kept DNA is CDR3 alone, 42 bases in frame from the first base. V has 5 bases trimmed and J has 2 bases trimmed; junction bases matching no gene number 3. Collaborating institutions collected whole blood in K2EDTA tubes following their own protocols. For TCRbeta analysis, collaborators shipped samples as frozen whole blood, isolated PBMCs, or DNA extracted from either of those sample types. The immunoSEQ Assay, a bias-controlled multiplex PCR, was used to amplify TCRbeta CDR3 regions from genomic DNA. The authors' pipeline ran thus. The number of nucleated cells in each sample was estimated by amplification of reference gene primers within the assay. To quantify the absolute abundance of each unique TCRbeta CDR3 rearrangement, sequence reads were collapsed and filtered. For each sample, productive Simpson clonality was calculated by taking the square root of Simpson's diversity index across productive rearrangements. Here the immuneACCESS table is served through TCRdb, limited to in-frame sequences with V and J called. Missing clones are a known gap in these copies; in checked studies unresolved V genes cover under half, and the rest lacks a known reason. V and J calls and clone size come straight from that table; D and trimming were deduced from the DNA. This sample comprises roughly 210,000 clones, roughly nine tenths of them detected only once. About 1.7% of the sample is in the top ten clones.

The data are from a study of blood T cell repertoires in COVID-19 (dated by TCRdb to about 2020). Some background on the complete study: Collaborator samples came from the United States, Italy and Spain and covered acute and convalescent phases of COVID-19. The sample metadata nearly always contained a de-identified subject ID, COVID-19 status, age in years and sex. Samples came from the ongoing ImmuneRACE study (first 160 participants) plus 1,254 subjects from 6 global collaborators. The material from the prospective study consisted of cDNA or gDNA derived from T cells, B-cell-depleted T cells, or PBMCs. Where available, HLA class I and class II types were taken from metadata supplied by the sample provider and were not determined by assay-based typing. Deeply sampled blood TCRbeta repertoires from subjects exposed to, actively infected with, or recovered from COVID-19 were included in the dataset. The repertoires were made available in a free public database intended to serve as a resource for research on the immune response to SARS-CoV-2. What the research found in general, with its limitations: The quantity of clinical and demographic metadata differed by source and by participant and was supplied without curation.

The sequence was obtained from a man aged 65 to 85 with acute or convalescent COVID-19. Sequenced input: peripheral blood. Rearrangement joined TRBV28 to TRBJ1-5, and 7 junctional nucleotides match TRBD1. The CDR3 protein: CASSQTGGNQPQHF. DNA sequence: TGTGCCAGCAGTCAAACAGGGGGCAATCAGCCCCAGCATTTT.